Sequencing of this TCR beta chain was carried out in a study of blood T cell repertoires in COVID-19. Libraries were prepared by immunoSEQ multiplex PCR; TCRdb keeps only in-frame clonotypes and omits some of them. The sample lists 450,000 to 500,000 clones, roughly 88% occurring once. The receptor was isolated from a human donor in a cohort sampled during active COVID-19. Sequenced material: peripheral blood.

The chain's CDR3 is CASSVGTSDTTDTQYF. As DNA, the CDR3 is TGTGCCAGCAGCGTAGGGACTAGCGATACGACAGATACGCAGTATTTT. The genes are TRBV9 and TRBJ2-3; 9 bases are a match to TRBD2. The germline V gene has CDR1 SGDLS and CDR2 YYNGEE. The CDR3 is 16 residues long. V dropped 0 bases and J dropped 3; count of bases not matched to a gene: 5.